The sequence of this T cell receptor beta chain was determined in a study of Graves' ophthalmopathy and Graves' hyperthyroidism (dated by TCRdb to the late 2010s). Describing the broader study: Peripheral blood samples were taken at the time of initial diagnosis, before any treatment was given. The independent validation cohort included 20 or so hyperthyroidism patients plus 17 patients who later progressed from hyperthyroidism to ophthalmopathy. Once sampling was done, hyperthyroidism patients were given methimazole at a starting dose of 30 mg daily, while ophthalmopathy patients were given high-dose intravenous methylprednisolone. The roughly 100 discovery patients were randomly divided into training and test sets at a 7:3 ratio. To explore V-J signatures that distinguish ophthalmopathy from hyperthyroidism, a discovery set of roughly 98 patients was enrolled, made up of 43 with ophthalmopathy and some 56 with stable hyperthyroidism. In total, 135 blood samples were TCR-sequenced: roughly 45 ophthalmopathy, some 75 hyperthyroidism and approximately 17 hyperthyroidism-to-ophthalmopathy patients. To tell Graves' ophthalmopathy apart from Graves' hyperthyroidism, and to predict which patients would progress to ophthalmopathy, the study relied on TCR beta repertoire signatures. In over 5 hyperthyroidism patients, the T-cell repertoire of thyroid tissue was compared with the T-cell repertoire of blood. Overall results and qualifications from the work: In validation, the model predicted ophthalmopathy progression with less than 71% sensitivity and 72% to 80% specificity; fewer than 15 predicted patients were CT-confirmed with GO in a median of about 6.2 months. Sample size was not predetermined statistically, and investigators were not blinded to group allocation. Most expanded thyroid clonotypes with frequency above 0.001 were also detected in blood, suggesting blood repertoires may reflect the thyroid immune response. In cross-validation, the 13-signature model distinguished ophthalmopathy from stable hyperthyroidism with around 90% sensitivity and roughly 84% specificity, while in the test set the corresponding values were about 79% and 69%.

For repertoire sequencing, the TCR beta CDR3 regions were amplified from RNA transcripts. The first round was an RT-PCR using HTBI primers with the Qiagen OneStep RT-PCR kit, and this first round was followed by a second-round multiplex PCR, then size selection and purification. Libraries were sequenced paired-end with 100 bp reads on an Illumina HiSeq2000. The paper's data handling went like this. SOAPnuke was used to process the reads, removing any read that contained adapters or uncalled bases, had a mean Phred below 15, or lacked an exact match to the constant primer or identifier. COPE v1.2.5 was used to merge high-quality paired reads. Each unique nucleotide sequence was treated as a clonotype, and MiTCR v1.1 was used to align the clonotypes to the IMGT TRB V, D and J references. Only V-J combinations with frequency above 0.0001 were analysed, covering 99.2% of repertoires. For each V-J combination, a TCR clonal expansion and chaos score was defined as the ratio of F50 clonal expansion to chaos observed in the TCRdist matrix. Welch's t-statistics and random forest were used to narrow the features down to 10 to 15 V-J combinations, which were then fed into a naive Bayes classifier. The Morisita-Horn index was used to measure how similar the thyroid and blood repertoires were. TCRdb took the public reads, trimmed them with fastp at Q25, ran MiXCR for clone calling and kept in-frame beta chains. Rows with one shared CDR3 protein collapse into an entry with the most common genes and DNA. The V and J calls follow TCRdb's processing rather than the paper's. The sample table shows roughly 500,000 distinct CDR3 sequences, and approximately 14% are seen once. More than 8.5% of the sample is held by the ten biggest clonotypes.

Counted from cysteine to phenylalanine, this CDR3 has 17 amino acids. Just the 51-base CDR3 DNA is kept, in frame starting at base 1. From the germline V gene, CDR1 is ENHRY and CDR2 is SYGVKD. Details on this clonotype: Its antigen specificity is not known. Sequence at one end of the junction differs from germline and may be a read error.

Ophthalmopathy patients had moderately to severely active disease, Clinical Activity Score of at least 3, NOSPECS grade of at least 4, and disease duration under 3 months. Patients with other autoimmune diseases, uncontrolled infections, pregnancy or lactation were excluded from the study. Diagnosis relied on clinical symptoms, serum thyroxine, TRAb, thyroid ultrasound and orbital computed tomography. Using Ficoll-Paque density gradient centrifugation, PBMCs were isolated from about 10 ml of fresh peripheral blood. Total RNA was extracted using Trizol reagent, and RNA quality was checked on an Agilent 2100 Bioanalyzer.

The receptor was derived from a woman aged 25-40 years with Graves' ophthalmopathy. Donor details come from another sample of the same person, matched by shared clones. The sample taken for sequencing was blood. The V and J segments used are TRBV10-3 and TRBJ2-2, with 7 bases in between that match TRBD2. The CDR3 region: CAISERASGPNTGELVF. The DNA reads TGTGCCATCAGTGAGAGGGCTAGCGGACCGAACACCGGGGAGCTGGTTTTT.